The next 21 T cell receptor beta chains were all read from a single sample in a study of beta chain features in type 1 diabetes. The antigens for these receptors are not known. Since all of the isolated RNA was reverse transcribed, expressed TCRB transcripts were what got sequenced. Repertoires were generated with immunoSEQ multiplex PCR, while TCRdb's copy carries only in-frame clones and drops some. The sample comprises over 200,000 clones, 9.5% to 13% of which are singletons, and over 0.015% rests with the top ten. Overall study findings and caveats: Type 1 diabetes patients had moderately but significantly shorter TCRB CDR3s in all four CD4+ subsets.

The sequencing sample was made of naive CD4+ T cells from blood. The receptors stem from a man younger than 40 with type 1 diabetes.

V usage is TRBV5-4 and J usage is TRBJ2-5; TRBD2 is a possible D gene (6 bases). Trimming shortened V by 3 bases and J by 5 bases, and 14 bases separated the two germline ends. There are 14 residues in the CDR3. Germline values: CDR1 SGHNT, CDR2 YYREEE (reference sequence). In nucleotides, the CDR3 is TGTGCCAGCAGCTCAAGAGGAGGGGCGGAGACCCAGTACTTC. Protein sequence: CASSSRGGAETQYF.

This clone showed up just a few times. The chain combines TRBV4-2 with TRBJ2-5; D uncertain. Trimming took 1 base from V and 4 from J, leaving 13 bases between them. The CDR3 is 15 residues long. Germline loops: CDR1 LGHNA, CDR2 YNFKEQ. This CDR3 is CASSQGLTSPETQYF. The CDR3 coding sequence is TGTGCCAGCAGCCAAGGGTTAACTTCACCAGAGACCCAGTACTTC.

This clone was recorded a few times. The chain has TRBV30 and TRBJ1-5; TRBD1 might be the D (5 bases). CDR1 is GTSNPN, CDR2 SVGIG, per germline (reference sequence). Deletions cut 2 bases from V and 0 bases from J, with 11 bases between. The length of the CDR3 is 15 residues. In DNA, the CDR3 is TGTGCCTGGAGTAGATGGGGGGATAGCAATCAGCCCCAGCATTTT. Its translation: CAWSRWGDSNQPQHF.

This clone was detected only a few times. The chain has TRBV15 and TRBJ2-2, with D uncertain. V was shortened by 6 bases and J by 1 base, with 18 bases between the two germline ends. The CDR3 totals 17 residues. Germline CDR1 and CDR2: LNHNV and YYDKDF (reference sequence). CDR3 residues: CATRQGSHFQNTGELFF. The CDR3 DNA reads TGTGCCACCAGGCAAGGTAGCCACTTTCAGAACACCGGGGAGCTGTTTTTT.

This clone was observed a handful of times. This rearrangement joins TRBV7-9 to TRBJ2-7; D uncertain. Germline CDR1 and CDR2: SEHNR and FQNEAQ (reference sequence). The CDR3 runs to 11 residues. The V end was cut by 7 bases, the J end by 2 bases, with 6 bases between. The CDR3 DNA reads TGTGCCAGCACCGTCGCCTACGAGCAGTACTTC. Its protein is CASTVAYEQYF.

The chain is built from TRBV5-4 and TRBJ2-1; 10 bases are shared with TRBD2. V lost 4 bases to trimming and J lost 3 bases; unmatched junction nucleotides: 4. There are 15 residues in the CDR3. Per germline, CDR1 SGHNT and CDR2 YYREEE (reference sequence). Here the CDR3 DNA reads TGTGCCAGCAGCGGAACTAGCGGGAACTACAATGAGCAGTTCTTC. Translated, it gives CASSGTSGNYNEQFF.

The gene calls are TRBV9 and TRBJ1-6, with no clear D. V lost 3 bases, J lost 7 bases, and 20 bases lay in between. The CDR3 consists of 17 residues. Germline CDR1 and CDR2: SGDLS and YYNGEE. The CDR3 DNA sequence: TGTGCCAGCAGCGGCGGGCTGTCCTTTCCGGGGAATTCACCCCTCCACTTT. Translated, it gives CASSGGLSFPGNSPLHF.

The V and J genes are TRBV5-5 and TRBJ2-5; TRBD1 aligns across 7 bases. Losses at the gene ends were 0 bases for V and 1 base for J; bases not matched to a gene: 3. The CDR3 runs 15 residues. Germline CDR1 SGHKS, CDR2 YYEKEE (reference sequence). The CDR3 is CASSLARTGQETQYF. Written as DNA, the CDR3 is TGTGCCAGCAGCTTGGCGAGGACAGGCCAAGAGACCCAGTACTTC. The full variable domain, completed using reference TRBV5-5 and TRBJ2-5, is DAGVTQSPTHLIKTRGQQVTLRCSPISGHKSVSWYQQVLGQGPQFIFQYYEKEERGRGNFPDRFSARQFPNYSSELNVNALLLGDSALYLCASSLARTGQETQYFGPGTRLLVL.

This clone has only a few counts. This chain joins TRBV2 and TRBJ2-3; 13 nucleotides agree with TRBD2. Trimming removed 6 bases from V and 8 bases from J; junction bases left unmatched: 11. Germline V gives CDR1 SNHLY, CDR2 FYNNEI. The CDR3 runs 16 residues. CDR3 sequence (DNA): TGTGCCAGCAGAGAACTGACTAGCGGGGGGCCGGGTACGCAGTATTTT. Translation: CASRELTSGGPGTQYF.

The gene calls are TRBV5-6 and TRBJ2-1; a possible D gene is TRBD1 (6 bases). Germline loops: CDR1 SGHDT, CDR2 YYEEEE. V was clipped by 5 bases and J by 9 bases, with 15 bases between them. The CDR3 consists of 13 residues. CDR3: CASRLTGTTEQFF. The CDR3 bases are TGTGCCAGCAGGTTAACCGGGACAACTGAGCAGTTCTTC.

V gene TRBV27 combines with J gene TRBJ2-2; 10 bases map to TRBD1. The CDR3 is made up of 15 amino acids. CDR1 and CDR2 (germline): MNHEY, SMNVEV (reference sequence). Unmatched junction bases numbered 4, after V lost 6 bases and J lost 3 bases. The chain's CDR3 is CASRAGTGDTGELFF. DNA of the CDR3: TGTGCCAGCAGGGCCGGGACAGGGGACACCGGGGAGCTGTTTTTT.

V is TRBV2 and J is TRBJ1-1; D is unclear. The germline gives CDR1 SNHLY, CDR2 FYNNEI. The CDR3 is made up of 13 amino acids. V lost 3 bases and J 1 base, leaving 6 bases between the germline ends. The CDR3 nucleotides are TGTGCCAGCAGTGATCGCGAGAACACTGAAGCTTTCTTT. Protein sequence: CASSDRENTEAFF.

The V call is TRBV7-9, the J call TRBJ2-5, with 7 bases identical to TRBD1. Trimming took 5 bases from V and 5 from J; bases not matched to a gene: 8. The V gene's germline CDR1 is SEHNR and CDR2 FQNEAQ (reference sequence). The CDR3 is made up of 14 amino acids. As DNA, the CDR3 is TGTGCCAGCAGCGTAGGGGGCATTAGCGAGACCCAGTACTTC. Protein product: CASSVGGISETQYF.

This clone came up a few times. The rearrangement links TRBV5-4 to TRBJ1-2; TRBD1 agrees at 12 bases. This CDR3 spans 15 amino acids. Germline V gene sequence: CDR1 SGHNT, CDR2 YYREEE (reference sequence). J gave up 4 bases and V 1 base, and 2 bases lay outside the gene matches. CDR3 DNA: TGTGCCAGCAGCTTGATGGGACAGGGGGCCTATGGCTACACCTTC. It encodes CASSLMGQGAYGYTF.

The chain employs TRBV9 and TRBJ1-2, with D unresolved. Trimming took 5 bases from V and 7 from J, leaving 18 bases between them. The CDR3 runs 14 residues. Per germline, CDR1 SGDLS and CDR2 YYNGEE. DNA for the CDR3: TGTGCCAGCAGTGTCGAGGAGAAGCACGGTGGCTACACCTTC. This translates into CASSVEEKHGGYTF.

This clone was counted a few times. The identical CDR3 is also encoded by other nucleotide sequences in the sample. The CDR3 reads CASSLQGETQYF. CDR3 DNA sequence: TGTGCCAGCAGCTTACAGGGAGAGACCCAGTACTTC. The chain has TRBV7-9 and TRBJ2-5, with a tentative D call TRBD1 (5 bases). Trimming took 2 bases from V and 4 from J, leaving 5 bases between them. Germline-derived CDR1 and CDR2 are SEHNR and FQNEAQ (reference sequence). This CDR3 is 12 amino acids long.

The chain employs TRBV29-1 and TRBJ1-1, with a weak D call TRBD1 (6 bases). The ends were cut back, 1 base at V and 0 bases at J, with 15 bases in the middle. CDR1 SQVTM and CDR2 ANQGSEA come from the germline V gene. CDR3 length: 16 amino acids. In nucleotides, the CDR3 is TGCAGCGTTGAAGGGGGGGGGCAGGGGATGAACACTGAAGCTTTCTTT. Translating gives CSVEGGGQGMNTEAFF.

The chain links TRBV7-2 to TRBJ2-3, with 11 bases that match TRBD1. The ends lost 7 bases at V and 3 bases at J; junction bases unmatched: 6. The CDR3 covers 15 residues. Germline V lookup: CDR1 SGHTA, CDR2 FQGNSA. The CDR3 sequence is CASKWTGGSTDTQYF. The CDR3 DNA follows: TGTGCCAGCAAATGGACAGGGGGCTCTACAGATACGCAGTATTTT. The variable domain in full, completed from reference TRBV7-2 and TRBJ2-3, reads GAGVSQSPSNKVTEKGKDVELRCDPISGHTALYWYRQSLGQGLEFLIYFQGNSAPDKSGLPSDRFSAERTGGSVSTLTIQRTQQEDSAVYLCASKWTGGSTDTQYFGPGTRLTVL.

This clone was recorded a few times. This sequence joins TRBV7-9 and TRBJ1-5, with TRBD1 identical over 9 bases. Germline V gene data show CDR1 as SEHNR and CDR2 as FQNEAQ (reference sequence). V dropped 5 bases and J dropped 7; count of bases not matched to a gene: 9. The CDR3 has 15 residues. The CDR3 region has the DNA TGTGCCAGCAGCCGGGGACAGGGAGCAGGCCAGCCCCAGCATTTT. It translates to CASSRGQGAGQPQHF.

The CDR3 nucleotides read TGTGCCAGCAGCTTGTGGCTAGCCGTGGGCACCGGGGAGCTGTTTTTT. Its protein is CASSLWLAVGTGELFF. The rearrangement uses TRBV5-4 and TRBJ2-2; perhaps TRBD2 as D (5 bases). The V gene's germline CDR1 is SGHNT and CDR2 YYREEE (reference sequence). Between the trimmed V and J ends, which lost 1 base and 4 bases, there was a span of 14 bases. CDR3 length equals 16 residues.

This clone was found a few times. One junction end does not reproduce the germline sequence, and a read error may be involved. The CDR3 nucleotides are TGTGCCAGCAGCGGGGCGGGGGGGCGTAACTTT. This translates into CASSGAGGRNF. V usage is TRBV9 and J usage is TRBJ1-1; a possible D gene is TRBD1 (6 bases). Germline CDR1 reads SGDLS; CDR2 reads YYNGEE. The CDR3 has 11 residues. The entire variable domain, with the rest obtained from reference TRBV9 and TRBJ1-1, is as follows: DSGVTQTPKHLITATGQRVTLRCSPRSGDLSVYWYQQSLDQGLQFLIQYYNGEERAKGNILERFSAQQFPDLHSELNLSSLELGDSALYFCASSGAGGRNFGQGTRLTVV.